This T cell receptor (beta chain) was sequenced for a study of shared clonotypes between healthy human individuals. The table came from immunoSEQ multiplex PCR; TCRdb's copy has only in-frame clones and leaves some out. The sample lists 2 million to 2.5 million clones; roughly 95% were seen once. CD45RO-negative, CCR7-positively selected cells formed the naive CD8 fraction, excluding terminally differentiated effector memory CD45RA+ cells. Every one of the donors was a Caucasian adult that lived in Nashville, Tennessee. Germline lookup yields CDR1 SEHNR and CDR2 FQNEAQ (reference sequence). The CDR3 consists of 17 residues. The ends lost 7 bases at V and 2 bases at J; junction bases unmatched: 13.

Sample: naive CD8+ T cells sorted from blood. The TCR sequence derives from a man younger than 35 in good health. The chain has TRBV7-9 and TRBJ2-3; 9 nucleotides line up with TRBD2. The CDR3 DNA reads TGTGCCAGCATCGATTCCATTAGCGGGGGACTCACAGATACGCAGTATTTT. This translates into CASIDSISGGLTDTQYF.